A selection of T cell receptor beta chains follows, all from one sample in a study of T cell responses to AZD1222 COVID-19 vaccine. The table came from immunoSEQ multiplex PCR; TCRdb's copy has only in-frame clones and leaves some out. The repertoire includes 150,000 or so clones, 89% of them detected once, and roughly 4.7% sits in the top ten. The sample consisted of peripheral blood, taken on day 0 of AZD1222 vaccination. Receptor source: an adult in good health. Each CDR3 is given with its conserved first and last residue. Fields, in order: V gene, J gene, D gene, clone size, CDR3 DNA, CDR3 protein. The D gene is left open where the match is weak. Clone sizes are given selectively: once, few, many, or a class where the clone is expanded.

TRBV7-2	TRBJ1-2	TRBD1	few	TGTGCCAGCAGCCCGACGAGGAACAGGGGCTATGGCTACACCTTC	CASSPTRNRGYGYTF
TRBV23-1	TRBJ1-5	TRBD1	.	TGCGCCAGCAGTCAACGGGGACAGAGTTTGGTGGGTTATCAGCCCCAGCATTTT	CASSQRGQSLVGYQPQHF
TRBV7-8	TRBJ2-7	.	.	TGTGCCAGCAGCTTAGAGACGGAAAGCAACGAGCAGTACTTC	CASSLETESNEQYF
TRBV15	TRBJ2-2	.	.	TGTGCCACCAGCAGGACAGGGAACACCGGGGAGCTGTTTTTT	CATSRTGNTGELFF
TRBV5-1	TRBJ2-7	.	.	TGCGCCAGCAATTGGGGCGGGGACCCCTACGAGCAGTACTTC	CASNWGGDPYEQYF
TRBV7-2	TRBJ1-1	.	.	TGTGCCAGCAGCTCACAGGGTTACACTGAAGCTTTCTTT	CASSSQGYTEAFF
TRBV19	TRBJ2-1	TRBD2	.	TGTGCCAGTAGGACTAGCGGGCGACGCAATGAGCAGTTCTTC	CASRTSGRRNEQFF
TRBV28	TRBJ1-5	.	.	TGTGCCAGCACTGAGGGAACCGGGAGCAATCAGCCCCAGCATTTT	CASTEGTGSNQPQHF
TRBV6-1	TRBJ1-1	.	.	TGTGCCAGCAGTGACGCCATTTCGGACCTTCGCGGAATTTTCTTT	CASSDAISDLRGIFF
TRBV19	TRBJ1-6	TRBD1	.	TGTGCCGCCCAGGACAGGGATTCACCCCTCCACTTT	CAAQDRDSPLHF
TRBV2	TRBJ1-6	.	.	TGTGCCAGCAGTGTATCTTATACGGATTCACCCCTCCACTTT	CASSVSYTDSPLHF
TRBV5-4	TRBJ2-5	.	.	TGTGCCAGCAGCCCCGGGACTCCCTCGTACGCGACCCAGTACTTC	CASSPGTPSYATQYF
TRBV19	TRBJ2-1	TRBD1	.	TGTGCCAGTAGTTTGGGACAGGGATCCTACAATGAGCAGTTCTTC	CASSLGQGSYNEQFF
TRBV12-3/TRBV12-4	TRBJ2-7	TRBD1	.	TGTGCCAGCAGTGCCCGGGACAGTTACGAGCAGTACTTC	CASSARDSYEQYF
TRBV2	TRBJ1-5	.	.	TGTGCCAGCAGTGAGCGATCTAGCAATCAGCCCCAGCATTTT	CASSERSSNQPQHF
TRBV5-1	TRBJ2-1	TRBD1	few	TGCGCCAGCAGCTTAATCCCGGGACAGGGATCCGAGCAGTTCTTC	CASSLIPGQGSEQFF
TRBV3-1/TRBV3-2	TRBJ2-2	.	.	TGTGCCAGCAGTCCCGCCCGGGTCACCGGGGAGCTGTTTTTT	CASSPARVTGELFF
TRBV6-4	TRBJ1-3	.	.	TGTGCCAGCAGTCCTGACATCGGGAACACCATATATTTT	CASSPDIGNTIYF
TRBV28	TRBJ1-5	TRBD1	.	TGTGCCAGCATCTCCGGGCAGGGGGCAGCACAGCCCCAGCATTTT	CASISGQGAAQPQHF
TRBV3-1/TRBV3-2	TRBJ1-3	.	.	TGTGCCAGCAGCCTTGGGGCCAGGACTTTCTCTGGAAACACCATATATTTT	CASSLGARTFSGNTIYF
TRBV7-9	TRBJ2-1	.	.	TGTGCCAGCAGCCCTCACGGGTCCAGCAATGAGCAGTTCTTC	CASSPHGSSNEQFF
TRBV18	TRBJ1-1	.	.	TGTGCCAGCTCACCACTAGCGTTGAACACTGAAGCTTTCTTT	CASSPLALNTEAFF
TRBV4-3	TRBJ2-4	TRBD2	.	TGCGCCAGCAGCCAAGTATACAATAGCGGGAGGGCTGGGGACAAAAACATTCAGTACTTC	CASSQVYNSGRAGDKNIQYF
TRBV20-1	TRBJ2-7	TRBD2	.	TGCAGTGCTAGTGGAGGGACTAGCGGGAGATTACGCGAGCAGTACTTC	CSASGGTSGRLREQYF
TRBV2	TRBJ1-2	TRBD1	.	TGTGCCAGCAGTGAAGAGGACAGGGGGAACTATGGCTACACCTTC	CASSEEDRGNYGYTF
TRBV3-1/TRBV3-2	TRBJ1-5	.	.	TGTGCCAGCAGCTCCTCCTATAGCAATCAGCCCCAGCATTTT	CASSSSYSNQPQHF
TRBV4-2	TRBJ2-3	.	.	TGTGCCAGCAGCCAAGATGGAGCGGCAGATACGCAGTATTTT	CASSQDGAADTQYF
TRBV14	TRBJ1-5	TRBD1	.	TGTGCCAGTAATCCGGACAGGGGATATAGCAATCAGCCCCAGCATTTT	CASNPDRGYSNQPQHF
TRBV7-9	TRBJ2-1	TRBD2	.	TGTGCCAGCAGCCTGACTAGCGGGATTCTGGATGAGCAGTTCTTC	CASSLTSGILDEQFF
TRBV5-1	TRBJ1-2	TRBD1	.	TGCGCCAGCAGCCACACAGGGGGCGAATCTTCCTATGGCTACACCTTC	CASSHTGGESSYGYTF
TRBV29-1	TRBJ2-2	TRBD2	.	TGCAGCGCCACGGGGGGTGGAGGATGGGCCGGGGAGCTGTTTTTT	CSATGGGGWAGELFF
TRBV6-5	TRBJ1-1	.	.	TGTGCCAGCAGTTACTCCTGGGGAGGGGCTGAAGCTTTCTTT	CASSYSWGGAEAFF
TRBV7-8	TRBJ2-3	.	.	TGTGCCAGCAGCTTAGATGGGGGCGATACGCAGTATTTT	CASSLDGGDTQYF
TRBV4-1	TRBJ2-7	TRBD2	.	TGCGCCAGCAGCCACCGACTAGCGGGAGTCGACGAGCAGTACTTC	CASSHRLAGVDEQYF
TRBV4-3	TRBJ1-2	TRBD1	.	TGCGCCAGCAGCGGGCCCTCGGACAGGACCTATGGCTACACCTTC	CASSGPSDRTYGYTF
TRBV6-5	TRBJ1-1	.	.	TGTGCCAGCAGTTACCAGAGGAACACTGAAGCTTTCTTT	CASSYQRNTEAFF
TRBV12-3/TRBV12-4	TRBJ1-2	.	once	TGTGCCAGCAGCACAGGGATCGGCTACACCTTC	CASSTGIGYTF
TRBV7-6	TRBJ1-2	.	.	TGTGCCAGCAGCTTAGTACCCTTGCAAGCCTATGGCTACACCTTC	CASSLVPLQAYGYTF
TRBV6-5	TRBJ2-3	TRBD1	.	TGTGCCAGCAGAAGACAGGGGAGCACAGATACGCAGTATTTT	CASRRQGSTDTQYF
TRBV5-6	TRBJ1-1	.	.	TGTGCCAGCAGCTTGGGCAGGAACACTGAAGCTTTCTTT	CASSLGRNTEAFF
TRBV2	TRBJ2-2	TRBD1	few	TGTGCCAGCAGGGACAGGGCGAACACCGGGGAGCTGTTTTTT	CASRDRANTGELFF
TRBV19	TRBJ2-5	.	.	TGTGCCAGTAGTATGACAGCCACCGCAGGGACCCAGTACTTC	CASSMTATAGTQYF
TRBV3-1/TRBV3-2	TRBJ2-1	.	.	TGTGCCAGCAGTCGAGGGAGCGGAATCAGCTCCTACAATGAGCAGTTCTTC	CASSRGSGISSYNEQFF
TRBV9	TRBJ1-2	TRBD1	.	TGTGCCAGCAGCGTAGACCCGCGAGGACAGGGACGATATGGCTACACCTTC	CASSVDPRGQGRYGYTF
TRBV5-6	TRBJ2-7	.	.	TGTGCCAGCAGCTTGGGACCGCAAAAAGAGCAGTACTTC	CASSLGPQKEQYF